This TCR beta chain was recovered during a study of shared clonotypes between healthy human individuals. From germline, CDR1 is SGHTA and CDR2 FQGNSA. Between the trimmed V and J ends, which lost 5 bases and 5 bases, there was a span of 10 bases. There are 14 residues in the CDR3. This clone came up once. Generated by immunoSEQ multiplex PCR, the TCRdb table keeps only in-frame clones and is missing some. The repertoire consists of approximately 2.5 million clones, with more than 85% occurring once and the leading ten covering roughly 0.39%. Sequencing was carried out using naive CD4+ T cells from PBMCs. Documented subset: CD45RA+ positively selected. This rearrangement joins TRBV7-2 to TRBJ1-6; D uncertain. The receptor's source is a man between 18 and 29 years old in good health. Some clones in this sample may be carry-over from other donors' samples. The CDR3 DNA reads TGTGCCAGCAGCCCCCGGACGAATAATTCACCCCTCCACTTT. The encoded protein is CASSPRTNNSPLHF.